A selection of T cell receptor beta chains follows, all from one sample in a study of cytomegalovirus exposure and HLA in healthy donors. Clones were sequenced by immunoSEQ multiplex PCR, and TCRdb holds only the in-frame ones, with some missing. Here the sample spans more than 150,000 clones, roughly 80% being singletons. The sample taken for sequencing was PBMCs. The origin of the receptors is a man aged 50-60 years in good health and CMV-seronegative. CDR3s include the opening cysteine and the closing phenylalanine or tryptophan. Part of the rows lack a size; the others show once, few, many or a class for expanded clones.

TRBV4-3	once	TRBJ1-6	CASSLQGSSYNSPLHF
TRBV27	NA	TRBJ1-4	CASGFGDINEKLFF
TRBV5-5	NA	TRBJ2-2	CASSFRTGAGELFF
TRBV27	NA	TRBJ2-3	CASSYRQGTQYF
TRBV19	few	TRBJ1-6	CASRRDSNSPLHF
TRBV7-2	few	TRBJ2-7	CASSVDRAYEQYF
TRBV19	NA	TRBJ1-2	CASTGLGYGYTF
TRBV7-6	NA	TRBJ2-1	CASSLSGGYNEQFF
TRBV10-2	NA	TRBJ2-3	CASSFTDPTDTQYF
TRBV7-6	NA	TRBJ2-3	CASTSEMAAPWDTQYF
TRBV6-1	NA	TRBJ2-1	CASLAGGTNEQFF
TRBV4-3	NA	TRBJ1-4	CASSPQEANEKLFF
TRBV7-2	once	TRBJ2-1	CASTPGGSYNEQFF
TRBV6-6	NA	TRBJ2-7	CASSLRQGTYEQYF
TRBV4-3	NA	TRBJ1-2	CASSQEDSSNYGYTF
TRBV27	once	TRBJ2-5	CASGLWGRGQETQYF